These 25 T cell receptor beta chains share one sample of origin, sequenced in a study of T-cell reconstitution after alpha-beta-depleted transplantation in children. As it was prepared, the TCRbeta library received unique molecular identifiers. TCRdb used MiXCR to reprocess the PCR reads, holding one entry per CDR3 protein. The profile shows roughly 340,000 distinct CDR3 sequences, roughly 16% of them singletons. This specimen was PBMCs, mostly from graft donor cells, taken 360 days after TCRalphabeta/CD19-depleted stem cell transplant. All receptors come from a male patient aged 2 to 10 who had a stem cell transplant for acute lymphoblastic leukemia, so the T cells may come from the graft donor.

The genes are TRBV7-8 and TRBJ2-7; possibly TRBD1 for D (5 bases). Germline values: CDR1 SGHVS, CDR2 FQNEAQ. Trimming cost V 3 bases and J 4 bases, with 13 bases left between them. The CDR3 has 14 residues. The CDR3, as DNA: TGTGCCAGCAGCTTGCAAGTGGGGCAGTACGAGCAGTACTTC. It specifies CASSLQVGQYEQYF.

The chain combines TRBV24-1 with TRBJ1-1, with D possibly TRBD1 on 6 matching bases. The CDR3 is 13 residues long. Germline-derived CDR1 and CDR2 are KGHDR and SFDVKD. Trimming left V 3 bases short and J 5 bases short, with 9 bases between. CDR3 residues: CATSDPTGTEAFF. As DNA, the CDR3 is TGTGCCACCAGTGATCCAACAGGGACTGAAGCTTTCTTT.

This CDR3 is CASSLGPRINNEQFF. CDR3 nucleotides: TGTGCCAGCAGCTTGGGACCCCGGATAAACAATGAGCAGTTCTTC. The gene calls are TRBV11-1 and TRBJ2-1; D may correspond to TRBD1 or TRBD2 (5 bases each). The CDR3 is made up of 15 amino acids. CDR1 is SGHAT, CDR2 FQDESV, per germline (reference sequence). Deletions cut 3 bases from V and 5 bases from J, with 14 bases between. Using reference TRBV11-1 and TRBJ2-1 for the parts outside the CDR3, the full variable domain is EAEVAQSPRYKITEKSQAVAFWCDPISGHATLYWYRQILGQGPELLVQFQDESVVDDSQLPKDRFSAERLKGVDSTLKIQPAELGDSAMYLCASSLGPRINNEQFFGPGTRLTVL.

The CDR3 sequence is CASSWYSGSASPYNEQFF. Written as DNA, the CDR3 is TGCGCCAGCAGTTGGTACAGCGGGAGTGCTTCTCCCTACAATGAGCAGTTCTTC. The V and J genes are TRBV5-1 and TRBJ2-1; 8 bases agree with TRBD2. Germline CDR1 is SGHRS and CDR2 is YFSETQ. With V trimmed by 5 bases and J by 2 bases, 15 bases remained unmatched. The CDR3 has 18 residues.

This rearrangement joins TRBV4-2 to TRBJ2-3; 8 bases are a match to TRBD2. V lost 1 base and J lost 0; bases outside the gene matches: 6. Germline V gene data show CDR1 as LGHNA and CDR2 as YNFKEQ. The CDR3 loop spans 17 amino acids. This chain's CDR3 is CASSQVSGSGSTDTQYF. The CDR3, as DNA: TGTGCCAGCAGCCAAGTAAGCGGGAGCGGGAGCACAGATACGCAGTATTTT.

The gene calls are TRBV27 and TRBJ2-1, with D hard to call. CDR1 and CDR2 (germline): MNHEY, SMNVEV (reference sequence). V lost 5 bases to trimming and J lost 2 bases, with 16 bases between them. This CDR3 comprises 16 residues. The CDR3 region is CASSPLTGAAYNEQFF. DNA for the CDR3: TGTGCCAGCAGTCCCCTTACCGGCGCCGCCTACAATGAGCAGTTCTTC.

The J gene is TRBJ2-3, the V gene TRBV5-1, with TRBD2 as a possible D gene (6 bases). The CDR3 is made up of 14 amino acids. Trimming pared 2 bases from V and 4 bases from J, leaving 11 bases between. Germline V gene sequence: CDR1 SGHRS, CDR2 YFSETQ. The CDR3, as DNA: TGCGCCAGCAGCTTTGTCGGGAGTGCAGATACGCAGTATTTT. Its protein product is CASSFVGSADTQYF. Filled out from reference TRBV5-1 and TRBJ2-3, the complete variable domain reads KAGVTQTPRYLIKTRGQQVTLSCSPISGHRSVSWYQQTPGQGLQFLFEYFSETQRNKGNFPGRFSGRQFSNSRSEMNVSTLELGDSALYLCASSFVGSADTQYFGPGTRLTVL.

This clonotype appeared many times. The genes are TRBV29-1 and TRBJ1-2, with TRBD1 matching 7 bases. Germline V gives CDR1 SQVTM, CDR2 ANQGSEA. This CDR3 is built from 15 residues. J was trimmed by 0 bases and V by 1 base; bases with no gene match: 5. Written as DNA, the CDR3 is TGCAGCGTTGAAGTATGGGGGACAGCTAACTATGGCTACACCTTC. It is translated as CSVEVWGTANYGYTF.

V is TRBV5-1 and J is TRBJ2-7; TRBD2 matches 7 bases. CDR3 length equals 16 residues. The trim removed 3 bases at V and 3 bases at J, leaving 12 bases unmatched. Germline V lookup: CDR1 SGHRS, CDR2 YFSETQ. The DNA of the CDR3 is TGCGCCAGCAGCTCGGAGGAGGGAGGGTCCTACTACGAGCAGTACTTC. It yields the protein CASSSEEGGSYYEQYF. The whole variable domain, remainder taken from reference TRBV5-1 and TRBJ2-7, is KAGVTQTPRYLIKTRGQQVTLSCSPISGHRSVSWYQQTPGQGLQFLFEYFSETQRNKGNFPGRFSGRQFSNSRSEMNVSTLELGDSALYLCASSSEEGGSYYEQYFGPGTRLTVT.

The CDR3 DNA follows: TGTGCCAGCAGTTCCCCCCCCGGGACAGGGGGCACTAATGAAAAACTGTTTTTT. It encodes CASSSPPGTGGTNEKLFF. This chain links TRBV28 with TRBJ1-4, with 12 nucleotides matching TRBD1. The V gene's germline CDR1 is MDHEN and CDR2 SYDVKM. V dropped 4 bases and J dropped 2; count of bases not matched to a gene: 8. The CDR3 covers 18 residues.

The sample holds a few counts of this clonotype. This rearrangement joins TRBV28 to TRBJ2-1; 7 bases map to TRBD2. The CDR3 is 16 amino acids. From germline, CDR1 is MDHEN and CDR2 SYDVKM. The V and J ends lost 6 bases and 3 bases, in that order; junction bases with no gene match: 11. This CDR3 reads CASSQVGRALYNEQFF. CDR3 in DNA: TGTGCCAGCAGCCAGGTGGGGAGGGCCCTCTACAATGAGCAGTTCTTC.

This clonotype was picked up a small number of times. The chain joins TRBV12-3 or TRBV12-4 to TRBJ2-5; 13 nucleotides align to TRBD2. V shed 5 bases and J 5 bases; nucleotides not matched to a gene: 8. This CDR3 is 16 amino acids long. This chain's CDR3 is CASSLRLAGGQETQYF. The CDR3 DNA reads TGTGCCAGCAGTCTCAGACTAGCGGGAGGCCAGGAGACCCAGTACTTC.

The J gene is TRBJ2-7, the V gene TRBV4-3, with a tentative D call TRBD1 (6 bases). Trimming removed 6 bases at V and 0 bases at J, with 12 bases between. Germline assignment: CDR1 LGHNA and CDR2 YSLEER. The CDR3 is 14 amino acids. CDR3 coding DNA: TGCGCCAGCAGTCAAACAGGGTACTCCTACGAGCAGTACTTC. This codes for CASSQTGYSYEQYF.

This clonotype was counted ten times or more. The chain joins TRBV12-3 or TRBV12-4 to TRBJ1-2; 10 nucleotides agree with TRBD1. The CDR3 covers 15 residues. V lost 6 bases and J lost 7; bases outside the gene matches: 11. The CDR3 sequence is CASSPPTGGASGYTF. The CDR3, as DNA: TGTGCCAGCAGCCCCCCGACAGGGGGCGCGTCTGGCTACACCTTC.

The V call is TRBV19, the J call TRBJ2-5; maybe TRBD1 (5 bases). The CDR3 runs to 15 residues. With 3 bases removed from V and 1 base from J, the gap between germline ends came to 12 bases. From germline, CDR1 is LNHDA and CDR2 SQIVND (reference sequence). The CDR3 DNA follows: TGTGCCAGTAGTATCCCGACAGCGCCCCAAGAGACCCAGTACTTC. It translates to CASSIPTAPQETQYF.

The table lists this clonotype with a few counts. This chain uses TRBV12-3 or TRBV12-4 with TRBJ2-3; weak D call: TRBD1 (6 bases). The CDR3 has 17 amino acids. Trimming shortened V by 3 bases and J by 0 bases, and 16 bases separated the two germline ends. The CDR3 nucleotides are TGTGCCAGCAGTTTTCCCGGACAGACCCCTAGCACAGATACGCAGTATTTT. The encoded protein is CASSFPGQTPSTDTQYF.

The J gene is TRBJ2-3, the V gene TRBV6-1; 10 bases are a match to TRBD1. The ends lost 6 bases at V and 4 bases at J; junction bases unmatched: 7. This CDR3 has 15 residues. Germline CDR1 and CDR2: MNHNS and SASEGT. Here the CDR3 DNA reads TGTGCCAGCAGACCGGGACAGGGGTTCGCAGATACGCAGTATTTT. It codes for CASRPGQGFADTQYF.

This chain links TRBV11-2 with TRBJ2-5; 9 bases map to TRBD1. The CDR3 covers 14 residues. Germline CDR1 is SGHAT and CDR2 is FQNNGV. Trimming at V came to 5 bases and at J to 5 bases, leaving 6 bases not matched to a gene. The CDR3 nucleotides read TGTGCCAGCAGCCAAAGGGACAGGGAGGAGACCCAGTACTTC. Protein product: CASSQRDREETQYF. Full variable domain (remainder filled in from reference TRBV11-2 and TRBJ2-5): EAGVAQSPRYKIIEKRQSVAFWCNPISGHATLYWYQQILGQGPKLLIQFQNNGVVDDSQLPKDRFSAERLKGVDSTLKIQPAKLEDSAVYLCASSQRDREETQYFGPGTRLLVL.

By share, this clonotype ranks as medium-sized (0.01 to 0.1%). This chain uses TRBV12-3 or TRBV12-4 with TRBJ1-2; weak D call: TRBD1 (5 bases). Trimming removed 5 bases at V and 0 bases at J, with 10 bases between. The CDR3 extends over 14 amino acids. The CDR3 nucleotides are TGTGCCAGCAGTACCCAGACAGCTAACTATGGCTACACCTTC. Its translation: CASSTQTANYGYTF.

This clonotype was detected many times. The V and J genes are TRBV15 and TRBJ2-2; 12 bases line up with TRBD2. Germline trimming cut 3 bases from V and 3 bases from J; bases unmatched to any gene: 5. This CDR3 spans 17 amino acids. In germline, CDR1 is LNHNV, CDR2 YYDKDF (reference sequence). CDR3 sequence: CATSRTSGSLDTGELFF. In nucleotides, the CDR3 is TGTGCCACCAGCAGGACTAGCGGGAGTCTAGACACCGGGGAGCTGTTTTTT.

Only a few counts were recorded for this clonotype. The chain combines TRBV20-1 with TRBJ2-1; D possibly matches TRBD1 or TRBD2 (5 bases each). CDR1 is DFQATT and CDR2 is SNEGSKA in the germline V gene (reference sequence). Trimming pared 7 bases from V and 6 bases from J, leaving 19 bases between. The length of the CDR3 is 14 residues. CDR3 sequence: CSVGTALLGNEQFF. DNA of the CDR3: TGCAGTGTAGGGACCGCCTTGCTTGGCAATGAGCAGTTCTTC.

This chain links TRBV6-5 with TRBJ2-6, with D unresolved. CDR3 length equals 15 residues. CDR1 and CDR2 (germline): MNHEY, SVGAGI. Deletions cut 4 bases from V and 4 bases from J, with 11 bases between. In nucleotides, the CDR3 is TGTGCCAGCAGTTCCGATCCGACGGGGGCCAACGTCCTGACTTTC. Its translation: CASSSDPTGANVLTF.

The CDR3 region has the DNA TGTGCCAGCAGCCAAGGGCGGGGAATGGGCAATCAGCCCCAGCATTTT. It is translated as CASSQGRGMGNQPQHF. The chain couples TRBV4-2 to TRBJ1-5; D ambiguous. The length of the CDR3 is 16 residues. Trimming stripped 1 base from V and 2 bases from J, with 12 bases between. Germline CDR1 reads LGHNA; CDR2 reads YNFKEQ.

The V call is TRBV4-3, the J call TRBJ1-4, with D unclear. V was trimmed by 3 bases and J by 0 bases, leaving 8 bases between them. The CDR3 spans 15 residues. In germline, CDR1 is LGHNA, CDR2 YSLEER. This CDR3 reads CASSQNRATNEKLFF. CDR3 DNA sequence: TGCGCCAGCAGCCAGAATAGAGCAACTAATGAAAAACTGTTTTTT.

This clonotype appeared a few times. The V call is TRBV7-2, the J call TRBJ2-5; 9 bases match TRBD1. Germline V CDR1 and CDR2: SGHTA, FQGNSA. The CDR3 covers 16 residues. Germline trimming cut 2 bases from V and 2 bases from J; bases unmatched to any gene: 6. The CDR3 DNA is TGTGCCAGCAGCTTACCCGGGACAGGGCTACAAGAGACCCAGTACTTC. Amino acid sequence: CASSLPGTGLQETQYF.